This T cell receptor beta chain was documented in a study of Ad26.COV2.S vaccination and SARS-CoV-2 variants. The protocol was immunoSEQ multiplex PCR, while the TCRdb copy is restricted to in-frame clones and leaves out a portion. The sample consists of a few hundred thousand clones, roughly 85% of them appearing once. Indicated treatment: approximately 18 received Ad26.COV2.S at low or high dose, single or two shots; five or six received placebo; per-sample allocation not given. Vaccine and placebo recipients were sampled on day 63 after the first injection. Wuhan-strain spike was delivered by a replication-incompetent Ad26 vector. The specimen was peripheral blood, collected in a trial of Ad26.COV2.S vaccine versus placebo. This TCR derives from a person between 18 and 65 years old who received the Ad26.COV2.S COVID-19 vaccine or a placebo.

CDR3 residues: CASSGQDYEQYF. The DNA of the CDR3 is TGTGCCAGTTCGGGACAGGACTACGAGCAGTACTTC. The chain uses TRBV28 and TRBJ2-7; TRBD1 aligns across 8 bases. The germline gives CDR1 MDHEN, CDR2 SYDVKM. The CDR3 has 12 residues. Germline trimming cut 9 bases from V and 3 bases from J; bases unmatched to any gene: 4.